Listed below are T cell receptor beta chains from one sample, sequenced in a study of identical twins. TCRdb reprocessed the 5' RACE reads with MiXCR, giving one entry per CDR3 protein. The data contain about 690,000 distinct CDR3 sequences, less than 7% of them singletons. Sequences were obtained from naive T cells sorted from blood. The source of these receptors is a man between 18 and 29 years old in good health. The CDR3 runs from the conserved cysteine through the conserved F or W. The D gene is left open where the match is weak. Expanded clones are given a class, and other clones once, few, many or no size at all.

V	D	J	size	DNA	CDR3
TRBV12-3/TRBV12-4	TRBD2	TRBJ2-3	many	TGTGCCAGCATCCCGGGGGGTAGCACAGATACGCAGTATTTT	CASIPGGSTDTQYF
TRBV29-1	TRBD2	TRBJ2-5	few	TGCAGCTACGGTGGACTAGCGGGGGAGACCCAGTACTTC	CSYGGLAGETQYF
TRBV6-4	TRBD1	TRBJ2-1	many	TGTGCCAGCAGTGAAACAGGGGTTGAGCAGTTCTTC	CASSETGVEQFF
TRBV12-3/TRBV12-4	TRBD2	TRBJ2-1	many	TGTGCCAGCAGCACCCAGCGGGAGCTCGACAATGAGCAGTTCTTC	CASSTQRELDNEQFF
TRBV7-9	TRBD2	TRBJ2-1	many	TGTGCCAGCAGCTTATTGACTAGCGGGAGCTCCTACAATGAGCAGTTCTTC	CASSLLTSGSSYNEQFF
TRBV5-1	-	TRBJ2-1	many	TGTGCCAGCAGCTTGGGCGGCCACAATGAGCAGTTCTTC	CASSLGGHNEQFF
TRBV29-1	-	TRBJ1-4	many	TGCAGCGTTGTGGGGGCAACTAATGAAAAACTGTTTTTT	CSVVGATNEKLFF
TRBV15	-	TRBJ1-1	many	TGTGCCACCTCGGCCGGGAACACTGAAGCTTTCTTT	CATSAGNTEAFF
TRBV5-6	-	TRBJ2-7	many	TGTGCCAGCAGCCCCCAGGTTTATCCTTCTTACGAGCAGTACTTC	CASSPQVYPSYEQYF
TRBV29-1	-	TRBJ1-1	many	TGCAGCGTTGTTAGGGGGGACACTGAAGCTTTCTTT	CSVVRGDTEAFF
TRBV9	TRBD2	TRBJ2-3	many	TGTGCCAGCAGCCTCTCTTCCGGGGGGGAGTTTGCAGCAGATACGCAGTATTTT	CASSLSSGGEFAADTQYF
TRBV20-1	TRBD2	TRBJ2-1	few	TGCAGTGCTTCGACTAGCGGGAGGTCCAACGGCAATGAGCAGTTCTTC	CSASTSGRSNGNEQFF
TRBV29-1	-	TRBJ2-7	-	TGCAGCGTTCGGGGACCAACCTACGAGCAGTACTTC	CSVRGPTYEQYF
TRBV9	TRBD2	TRBJ2-1	-	TGTGCCAGCAGCGAAAGTCTAGCGGAGCCGGCCGGTGAGCAGTTCTTC	CASSESLAEPAGEQFF
TRBV5-1	-	TRBJ2-7	many	TGCGCCAGCACAGGGTCCTACGAGCAGTACTTC	CASTGSYEQYF
TRBV10-3	-	TRBJ2-3	-	TGTGCCATCAAGTGGGACTCTAGCACAGATACGCAGTATTTT	CAIKWDSSTDTQYF
TRBV18	-	TRBJ2-3	-	TGTGCCAGTCAGACCTGGACTGCTTCTAGCACAGATACGCAGTATTTT	CASQTWTASSTDTQYF
TRBV29-1	-	TRBJ2-5	many	TGCAGCGTTGAACCGGCCGGGGAGACCCAGTACTTC	CSVEPAGETQYF
TRBV5-1	TRBD1	TRBJ1-1	many	TGCGCCAGCAGCGCTGACAGGGGGACGGTCACTGAAGCTTTCTTT	CASSADRGTVTEAFF
TRBV7-8	TRBD1	TRBJ2-7	many	TGTGCCAGCAGCCTGGGACAGGACTACGAGCAGTACTTC	CASSLGQDYEQYF
TRBV7-2	-	TRBJ2-3	many	TGTGCCAGCAGCTTAGCGGGTTTGGGGGGAGATACGCAGTATTTT	CASSLAGLGGDTQYF
TRBV12-3/TRBV12-4	TRBD2	TRBJ2-3	many	TGTGCCAGCAGTCGACTAGCGGGAGGGGGGGATACGCAGTATTTT	CASSRLAGGGDTQYF